A selection of T cell receptor beta chains follows, all from one sample in a study of cytomegalovirus exposure and HLA in healthy donors. Using immunoSEQ multiplex PCR, the repertoire was profiled, and TCRdb retains in-frame clones only, with some absent. The sample table sets out 70,000 or so clones. Material: PBMCs. The source of these receptors is a man aged 40-55 years in good health and CMV-seronegative. CDR3s include the opening cysteine and the closing phenylalanine or tryptophan. The D gene is left open where the match is weak.

cdr3_nt | cdr3_aa | j_call | d_call | v_call
TGTGCCAGCAGCTTAATGGTTTCGGGGACAGGAACCTACGAGCAGTACTTC | CASSLMVSGTGTYEQYF | TRBJ2-7 | TRBD1 | TRBV5-6
TGTGCCAGCAGCTTAAATCGCCAAGCCGAGCAGTACTTC | CASSLNRQAEQYF | TRBJ2-7 | - | TRBV7-8
TGTGCCACCAGCAGAGATTTATTAGATCTGGTGCAGTACTTC | CATSRDLLDLVQYF | TRBJ2-7 | - | TRBV15
TGCGCCAGCAGCCAAGTTCGTTCTGGGGCCAACGTCCTGACTTTC | CASSQVRSGANVLTF | TRBJ2-6 | - | TRBV4-1
TGTGCCAGTAGTACGACAGGTCCCAATCAGCCCCAGCATTTT | CASSTTGPNQPQHF | TRBJ1-5 | - | TRBV19
TGTGCCGGCTCGTGGTTGGGGGGATCCTACGAGCAGTACTTC | CAGSWLGGSYEQYF | TRBJ2-7 | - | TRBV5-4
TGCAGTGCTAGTATGACTTATGGCTACACCTTC | CSASMTYGYTF | TRBJ1-2 | - | TRBV20-1
TGTGCCAGCAGCGCCCGGGACAGGGGTTACGAGCAGTACTTC | CASSARDRGYEQYF | TRBJ2-7 | TRBD1 | TRBV7-9
TGTGCCTGGAGTGTCGGGGGGCGAGAGACCCAGTACTTC | CAWSVGGRETQYF | TRBJ2-5 | - | TRBV30
TGCGCCAGCATCCTCGGGACTAGCGGGAGTGGCGAGCAGTTCTTC | CASILGTSGSGEQFF | TRBJ2-1 | TRBD2 | TRBV5-1
TGTGCCAGCAGCTTGGGGCAGGTTGTCCGCACAGATACGCAGTATTTT | CASSLGQVVRTDTQYF | TRBJ2-3 | - | TRBV5-6
TGTGCCAGCAGCGACAAATTCAGTCTGGGTAGCAATCAGCCCCAGCATTTT | CASSDKFSLGSNQPQHF | TRBJ1-5 | - | TRBV27
TGTGCCAGCGGTAACTACAGGGGGCAAAACACTGAAGCTTTCTTT | CASGNYRGQNTEAFF | TRBJ1-1 | TRBD1 | TRBV7-2
TGCGCCAGCAGCTTTCCGGGGGTAGAGACCCAGTACTTC | CASSFPGVETQYF | TRBJ2-5 | - | TRBV5-1
TGTGCCAGCTCACCAAGGGGGACAGGGGGCGTTAATTCACCCCTCCACTTT | CASSPRGTGGVNSPLHF | TRBJ1-6 | TRBD1 | TRBV18
TGTGCCAGCAGTTTGAATACAGGGTACACTGAAGCTTTCTTT | CASSLNTGYTEAFF | TRBJ1-1 | - | TRBV7-2
TGTGCCAGCAGCGTACCTGAGGACGGAGGGTGGCCCCCAGATACGCAGTATTTT | CASSVPEDGGWPPDTQYF | TRBJ2-3 | - | TRBV9
TGTGCCAGCAGCCTGCCGACTAGCGGGAGGGATACGCAGTATTTT | CASSLPTSGRDTQYF | TRBJ2-3 | TRBD2 | TRBV5-4
TGTGCCAGCAGTTTCACACAAGAGACCCAGTACTTC | CASSFTQETQYF | TRBJ2-5 | - | TRBV2
TGTGCCAGCTCACCTAACCCTAGCTCCTATAATTCACCCCTCCACTTT | CASSPNPSSYNSPLHF | TRBJ1-6 | - | TRBV18
TGTGCCGGGCCGACTCAGCGGGAGGGCAGCGAGCAGTTCTTC | CAGPTQREGSEQFF | TRBJ2-1 | TRBD2 | TRBV2
TGTGCCACCAGCGGCCGGGGAGGGGGTTCAACTAATGAAAAACTGTTTTTT | CATSGRGGGSTNEKLFF | TRBJ1-4 | - | TRBV15
TGTGCCAGTAGTATAGTCGGCGGGAGGGGCACCGGGGAGCTGTTTTTT | CASSIVGGRGTGELFF | TRBJ2-2 | TRBD2 | TRBV19
TGTGCCAGCAGCTTACGGGGCGGGGGGGCTAATGAGCAGTTCTTC | CASSLRGGGANEQFF | TRBJ2-1 | TRBD2 | TRBV11-3
TGCAGCGTTGACAGGGGTATCGGCACTGAAGCTTTCTTT | CSVDRGIGTEAFF | TRBJ1-1 | - | TRBV29-1
TGTGCCAGCAGTTACTCAGTAATAGGGGGCGGCTATGGCTACACCTTC | CASSYSVIGGGYGYTF | TRBJ1-2 | TRBD1 | TRBV6-5
TGTGCCAGCAGCTCTGCCCAGGGTGACTATGGCTACACCTTC | CASSSAQGDYGYTF | TRBJ1-2 | - | TRBV6-6
TGTGCCAGCAGTTCACCCAGGGGGCGGTTGGAAAAACTGTTTTTT | CASSSPRGRLEKLFF | TRBJ1-4 | TRBD1 | TRBV28
TGTGCCAGCAGCCCCGGGACTAGCGGGATCAGTGACGAGCAGTACTTC | CASSPGTSGISDEQYF | TRBJ2-7 | TRBD2 | TRBV5-4
TGCGCCAGCAGCTTGATAGGGGGGGACACTGAAGCTTTCTTT | CASSLIGGDTEAFF | TRBJ1-1 | - | TRBV5-1
TGTGCCAGCAGCGTAGCGGGGAACCAGTTCTACAATGAGCAGTTCTTC | CASSVAGNQFYNEQFF | TRBJ2-1 | - | TRBV9
TGCGCCAGCAGCGCAGGGGGGAAGGAAGAGACCCAGTACTTC | CASSAGGKEETQYF | TRBJ2-5 | - | TRBV5-1
TGCAGCGTTGAGCGGGGTAAAAACATTCAGTACTTC | CSVERGKNIQYF | TRBJ2-4 | - | TRBV29-1
TGCGCCAGCAGCTTGGAATTTACAGGGGGCGTTGGTGGAAACACCATATATTTT | CASSLEFTGGVGGNTIYF | TRBJ1-3 | TRBD1 | TRBV5-1
TGTGCCAGCAGCTTAGTCAGGGGGAACACCGGGGAGCTGTTTTTT | CASSLVRGNTGELFF | TRBJ2-2 | - | TRBV11-2
TGTGCCAGCAGTCCGAGGGGACAGGGATACTCTGGGGCCAACGTCCTGACTTTC | CASSPRGQGYSGANVLTF | TRBJ2-6 | TRBD1 | TRBV7-9
TGTGCCAGCAGCGAGACTAGCGGGAGCTGGGCCAACGTCCTGACTTTC | CASSETSGSWANVLTF | TRBJ2-6 | - | TRBV21-1
TGCGCCAGCAGCTTGGTTTTCGGGGAAGGCTACACCTTC | CASSLVFGEGYTF | TRBJ1-2 | - | TRBV5-1
TGCGCCAGCGAAGGACAGGCCTACGAGCAGTACTTC | CASEGQAYEQYF | TRBJ2-7 | TRBD1 | TRBV5-1
TGTGCCAGTCAGGGGCGGGGGCGGATCACTGAAGCTTTCTTT | CASQGRGRITEAFF | TRBJ1-1 | - | TRBV6-5